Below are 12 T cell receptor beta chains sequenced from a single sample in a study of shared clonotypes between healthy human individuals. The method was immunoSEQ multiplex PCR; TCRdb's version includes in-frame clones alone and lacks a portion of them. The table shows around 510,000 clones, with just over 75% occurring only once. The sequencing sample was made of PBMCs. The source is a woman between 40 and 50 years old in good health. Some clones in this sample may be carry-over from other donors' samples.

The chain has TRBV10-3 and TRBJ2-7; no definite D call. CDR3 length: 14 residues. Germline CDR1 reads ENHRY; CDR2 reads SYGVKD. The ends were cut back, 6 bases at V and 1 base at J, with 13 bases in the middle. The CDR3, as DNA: TGTGCCATCAGCCTCCGGTATCCGTCCTACGAGCAGTACTTC. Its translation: CAISLRYPSYEQYF.

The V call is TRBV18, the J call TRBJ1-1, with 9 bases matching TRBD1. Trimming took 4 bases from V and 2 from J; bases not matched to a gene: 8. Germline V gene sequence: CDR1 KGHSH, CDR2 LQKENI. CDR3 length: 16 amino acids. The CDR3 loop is CASSRDRDRVNTEAFF. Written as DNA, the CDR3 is TGTGCCAGCTCACGAGACCGGGACAGGGTTAACACTGAAGCTTTCTTT.

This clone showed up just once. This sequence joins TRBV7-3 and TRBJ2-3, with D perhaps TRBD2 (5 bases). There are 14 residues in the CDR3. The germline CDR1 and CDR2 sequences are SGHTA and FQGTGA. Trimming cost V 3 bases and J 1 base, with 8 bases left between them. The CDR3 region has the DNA TGTGCCAGCAGCTTGGGGAGACGCACAGATACGCAGTATTTT. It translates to CASSLGRRTDTQYF. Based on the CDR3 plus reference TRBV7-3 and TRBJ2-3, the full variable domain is GAGVSQTPSNKVTEKGKYVELRCDPISGHTALYWYRQSLGQGPEFLIYFQGTGAADDSGLPNDRFFAVRPEGSVSTLKIQRTERGDSAVYLCASSLGRRTDTQYFGPGTRLTVL.

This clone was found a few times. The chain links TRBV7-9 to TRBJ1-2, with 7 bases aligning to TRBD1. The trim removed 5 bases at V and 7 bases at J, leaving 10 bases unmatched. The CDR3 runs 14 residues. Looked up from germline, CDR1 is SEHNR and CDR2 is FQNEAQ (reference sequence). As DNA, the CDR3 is TGTGCCAGCAGCCCGACTACAGGGGCCTTTGGCTACACCTTC. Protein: CASSPTTGAFGYTF.

Written as DNA, the CDR3 is TGTGCCAGCAGCACCAGGACTAGCGGGAAACCCTACGAGCAGTACTTC. This encodes CASSTRTSGKPYEQYF. The rearrangement links TRBV11-2 to TRBJ2-7, with TRBD2 identical over 12 bases. This CDR3 spans 16 amino acids. From germline, CDR1 is SGHAT and CDR2 FQNNGV. The V gene end was trimmed by 5 bases and the J gene end by 2 bases; junction bases not matched to a gene: 7.

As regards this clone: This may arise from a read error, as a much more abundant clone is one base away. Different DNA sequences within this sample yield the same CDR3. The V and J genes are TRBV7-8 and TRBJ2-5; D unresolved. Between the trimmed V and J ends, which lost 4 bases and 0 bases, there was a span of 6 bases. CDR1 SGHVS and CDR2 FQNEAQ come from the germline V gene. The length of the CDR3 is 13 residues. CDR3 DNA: TGTGCCAGCAGCTGGACCTACCAAGAGACCCAGTACTTC. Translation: CASSWTYQETQYF.

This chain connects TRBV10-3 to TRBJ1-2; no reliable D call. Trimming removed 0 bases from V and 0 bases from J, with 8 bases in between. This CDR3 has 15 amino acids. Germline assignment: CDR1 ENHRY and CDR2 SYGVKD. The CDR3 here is CAISESDGSNYGYTF. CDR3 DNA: TGTGCCATCAGTGAGTCAGACGGCTCTAACTATGGCTACACCTTC.

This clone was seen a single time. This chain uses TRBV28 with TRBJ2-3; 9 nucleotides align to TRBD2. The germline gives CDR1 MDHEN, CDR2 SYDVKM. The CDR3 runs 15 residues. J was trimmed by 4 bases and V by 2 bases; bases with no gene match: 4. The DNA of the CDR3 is TGTGCCAGCAGTTTAGCGGGAGGGCCCGCAGATACGCAGTATTTT. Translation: CASSLAGGPADTQYF.

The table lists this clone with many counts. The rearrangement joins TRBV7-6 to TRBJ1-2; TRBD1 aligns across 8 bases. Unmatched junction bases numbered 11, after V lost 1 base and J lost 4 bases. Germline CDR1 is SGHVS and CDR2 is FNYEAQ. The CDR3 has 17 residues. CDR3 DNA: TGTGCCAGCAGCTTAGGCCCTTCAGGGGGCGAGGTCTATGGCTACACCTTC. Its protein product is CASSLGPSGGEVYGYTF.

The DNA of the CDR3 is TGTGCCAGCAGTTATTATAGCAATCAGCCCCAGCATTTT. This gives the protein CASSYYSNQPQHF. V is TRBV2 and J is TRBJ1-5; D is uncertain. CDR3 size: 13 residues. Trimming removed 5 bases at V and 0 bases at J, with 5 bases between. Germline values: CDR1 SNHLY, CDR2 FYNNEI.

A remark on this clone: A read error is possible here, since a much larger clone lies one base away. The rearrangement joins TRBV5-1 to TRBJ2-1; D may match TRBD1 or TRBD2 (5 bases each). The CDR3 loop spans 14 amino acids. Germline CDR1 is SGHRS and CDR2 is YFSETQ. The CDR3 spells CAGSGPGTVVEQFF. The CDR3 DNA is TGCGCCGGCAGCGGCCCCGGGACGGTGGTTGAGCAGTTCTTC.

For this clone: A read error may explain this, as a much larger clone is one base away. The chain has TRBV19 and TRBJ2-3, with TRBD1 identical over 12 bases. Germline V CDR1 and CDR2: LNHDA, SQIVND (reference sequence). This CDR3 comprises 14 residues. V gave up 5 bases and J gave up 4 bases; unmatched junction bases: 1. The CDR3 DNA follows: TGTGCCAGTAGTGGGACAGGGGGCGCAGATACGCAGTATTTT. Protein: CASSGTGGADTQYF.